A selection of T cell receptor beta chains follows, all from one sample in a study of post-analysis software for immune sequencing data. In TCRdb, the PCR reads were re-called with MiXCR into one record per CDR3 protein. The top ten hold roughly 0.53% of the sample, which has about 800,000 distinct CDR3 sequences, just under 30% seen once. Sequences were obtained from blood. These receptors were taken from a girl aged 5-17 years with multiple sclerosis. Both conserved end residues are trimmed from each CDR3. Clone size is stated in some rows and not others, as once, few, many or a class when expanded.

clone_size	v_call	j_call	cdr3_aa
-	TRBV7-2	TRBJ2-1	ASSPGRVREQF
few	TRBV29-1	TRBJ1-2	SVRTGGLYGYT
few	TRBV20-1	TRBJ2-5	SARPVETQY
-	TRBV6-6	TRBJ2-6	ASSTGGSGANVLT
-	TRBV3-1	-	ASSQFPVLVGKNIQY
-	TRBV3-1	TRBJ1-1	ASSHTVNTEAF
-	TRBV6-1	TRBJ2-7	ASMRGTGGSYEQY
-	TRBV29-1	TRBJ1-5	SVALGGSNQPQH
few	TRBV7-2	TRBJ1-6	ASSQGNTYNSPLH
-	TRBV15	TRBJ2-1	ATSTSGTSGRYNEQF
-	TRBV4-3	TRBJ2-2	ASSQDSPSGSTGELF
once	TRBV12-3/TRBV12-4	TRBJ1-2	ASSPPGQGRYGYT
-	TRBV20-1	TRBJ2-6	SAPSVGSGANVLT
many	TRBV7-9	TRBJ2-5	ASSLEFRMQETQY
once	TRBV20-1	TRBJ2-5	SARLVAGRQETQY
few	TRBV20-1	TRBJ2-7	SARDFGQGRSYEQY
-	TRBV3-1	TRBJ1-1	ASSQAGQGARTEAF
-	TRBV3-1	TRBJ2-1	ASSPGPGGSNEQF
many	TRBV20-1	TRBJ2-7	SLGTGVYEQY
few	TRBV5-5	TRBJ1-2	ASSFAGGVWHYGYT
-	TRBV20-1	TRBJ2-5	SARPLPGLAGGRQETQY
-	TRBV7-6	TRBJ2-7	ASSSGQGMDEQY
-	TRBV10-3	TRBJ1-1	AIKGQLNTEAF
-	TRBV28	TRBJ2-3	ASSLNRGDDTQY
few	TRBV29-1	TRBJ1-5	SVMDRGEPQH
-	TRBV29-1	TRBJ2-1	SAPGPGPYNEQF
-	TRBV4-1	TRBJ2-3	ASSQGTSGSPLPSTDTQY
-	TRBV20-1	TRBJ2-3	SAQRPGLAGEGTQY
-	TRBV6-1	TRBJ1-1	ASSDRSHGRAF
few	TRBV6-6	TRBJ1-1	ASRQTGVNTEAF
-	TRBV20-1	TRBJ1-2	SAGLLGTAYGYT
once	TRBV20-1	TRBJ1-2	SARDWAGRGGYT
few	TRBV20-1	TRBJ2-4	SAIDGRNGIRY
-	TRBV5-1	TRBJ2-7	ASTHYNSPEQY
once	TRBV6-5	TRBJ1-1	ASSRDSTLKAF
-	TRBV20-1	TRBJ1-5	SARPRSTWGQPQH
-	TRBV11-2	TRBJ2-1	ASSLPSGTSAYNEQF
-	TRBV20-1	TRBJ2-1	SARGTSGGVNNEQF
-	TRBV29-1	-	SALASSYNEQY
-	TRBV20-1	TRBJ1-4	SAEKGEINEKLF
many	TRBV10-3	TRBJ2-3	AIRAGGSAPDTQY
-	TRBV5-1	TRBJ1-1	ASSKPPGQGARNTEAF
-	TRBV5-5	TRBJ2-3	ASSSVAAGAFTDTQY
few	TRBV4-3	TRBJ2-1	ASSQDRLAGVGNEQF
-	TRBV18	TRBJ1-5	ASSPQTGLLNQPQH
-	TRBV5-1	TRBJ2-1	ASSWLGRGNYNEQF
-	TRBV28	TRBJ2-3	ASSEMGLLSTDTQY
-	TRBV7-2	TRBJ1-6	ASSLSATGVWSPLH
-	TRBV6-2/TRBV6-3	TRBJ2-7	ASSLVGPGGLGLAARGAYEQY
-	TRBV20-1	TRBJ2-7	STRRGAYEQY
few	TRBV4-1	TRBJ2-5	ASSQDSRAETQY
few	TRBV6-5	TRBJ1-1	ASRRAWGAGTEAF
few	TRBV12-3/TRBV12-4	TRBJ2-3	ASSPQTGGPSTDTQY
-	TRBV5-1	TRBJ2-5	ASSLRTGTRGETQY
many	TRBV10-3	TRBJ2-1	AISPGLNNEQF
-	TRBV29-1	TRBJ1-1	SVGRRSKTEAF
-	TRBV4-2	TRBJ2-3	ASSQVWLAGQGTNTDTQY
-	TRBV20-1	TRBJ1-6	SARDLGSYNSPLH
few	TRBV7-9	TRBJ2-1	ASSLRVVAARDEQF